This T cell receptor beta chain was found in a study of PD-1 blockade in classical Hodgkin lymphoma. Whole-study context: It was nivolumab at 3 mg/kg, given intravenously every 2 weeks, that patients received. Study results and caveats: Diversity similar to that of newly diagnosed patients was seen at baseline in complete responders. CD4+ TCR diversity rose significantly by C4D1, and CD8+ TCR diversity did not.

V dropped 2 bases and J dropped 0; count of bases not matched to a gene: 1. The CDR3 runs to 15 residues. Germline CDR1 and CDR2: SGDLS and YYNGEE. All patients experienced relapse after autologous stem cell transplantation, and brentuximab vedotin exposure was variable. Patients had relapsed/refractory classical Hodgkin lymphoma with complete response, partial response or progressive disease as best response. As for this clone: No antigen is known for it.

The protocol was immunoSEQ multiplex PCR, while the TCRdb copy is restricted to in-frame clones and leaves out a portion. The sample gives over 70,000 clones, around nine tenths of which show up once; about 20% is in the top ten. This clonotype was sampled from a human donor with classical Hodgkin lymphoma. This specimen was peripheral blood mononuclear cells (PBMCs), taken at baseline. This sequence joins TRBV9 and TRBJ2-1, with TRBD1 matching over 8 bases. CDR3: CASSVGTGSYNEQFF. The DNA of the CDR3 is TGTGCCAGCAGCGTCGGGACAGGCTCCTACAATGAGCAGTTCTTC.